Listed below are T cell receptor beta chains from one sample, sequenced in a study of blood T cell repertoires in COVID-19. Using immunoSEQ multiplex PCR, the repertoire was profiled, and TCRdb retains in-frame clones only, with some absent. The sample includes over 85,000 clones, roughly 90% of them seen just once. Material: peripheral blood. These receptors all come from a male donor with acute or convalescent COVID-19. Each CDR3 is given with its conserved first and last residue. The order of the fields is V gene, clone size, D gene, J gene, CDR3 length, CDR3 protein, CDR3 DNA. D genes are given only for firm matches. A row's size may be missing; if present it is once, few, many or a size class.

v_gene: TRBV5-8
abundance: once
d_gene: TRBD2
j_gene: TRBJ2-1
len: 15
CDR3aa: CASSTGTSADNEQFF
CDR3nt: TGTGCCAGCAGCACCGGGACTAGCGCGGACAATGAGCAGTTCTTC

v_gene: TRBV3-1/TRBV3-2
abundance: few
d_gene: -
j_gene: TRBJ2-1
len: 15
CDR3aa: CASSQDRRSPYEQFF
CDR3nt: TGTGCCAGCAGCCAAGATCGCAGGTCTCCGTATGAGCAGTTCTTC

v_gene: TRBV28
abundance: -
d_gene: TRBD1
j_gene: TRBJ1-5
len: 17
CDR3aa: CASSLPDRTYSNQPQHF
CDR3nt: TGTGCCAGCAGTTTGCCGGACAGGACATATAGCAATCAGCCCCAGCATTTT

v_gene: TRBV5-1
abundance: -
d_gene: -
j_gene: TRBJ1-3
len: 16
CDR3aa: CASSSRDTDSGNTIYF
CDR3nt: TGCGCCAGCAGCTCCCGGGACACCGACTCTGGAAACACCATATATTTT

v_gene: TRBV7-2
abundance: -
d_gene: -
j_gene: TRBJ1-2
len: 14
CDR3aa: CASSPGTGGYGYTF
CDR3nt: TGTGCCAGCAGCCCCGGGACCGGGGGCTATGGCTACACCTTC

v_gene: TRBV10-3
abundance: -
d_gene: TRBD1
j_gene: TRBJ1-2
len: 12
CDR3aa: CAISESRQGLSF
CDR3nt: TGTGCCATCAGTGAGTCACGACAGGGCCTTTCCTTC

v_gene: TRBV28
abundance: -
d_gene: -
j_gene: TRBJ1-6
len: 17
CDR3aa: CASSRPGTGGANSPLHF
CDR3nt: TGTGCCAGCAGCCGCCCCGGGACCGGGGGGGCTAATTCACCCCTCCACTTT

v_gene: TRBV7-8
abundance: -
d_gene: TRBD1
j_gene: TRBJ2-7
len: 15
CDR3aa: CASSIAGTVSYEQYF
CDR3nt: TGTGCCAGCAGCATAGCCGGGACAGTTTCTTACGAGCAGTACTTC

v_gene: TRBV12-3/TRBV12-4
abundance: -
d_gene: -
j_gene: TRBJ1-2
len: 13
CDR3aa: CASSQDSFGGYTF
CDR3nt: TGTGCCAGCAGTCAAGACAGTTTCGGGGGCTACACCTTC

v_gene: TRBV5-6
abundance: few
d_gene: TRBD1
j_gene: TRBJ1-2
len: 14
CDR3aa: CASSKDRGLGGYTF
CDR3nt: TGTGCCAGCAGCAAGGACAGGGGGCTAGGAGGCTACACCTTC

v_gene: TRBV19
abundance: once
d_gene: -
j_gene: TRBJ1-4
len: 13
CDR3aa: CASRKDGDEKLFF
CDR3nt: TGTGCCAGTAGAAAGGACGGGGATGAAAAACTGTTTTTT

v_gene: TRBV27
abundance: -
d_gene: TRBD1
j_gene: TRBJ2-7
len: 14
CDR3aa: CASSLTGGSYEQYF
CDR3nt: TGTGCCAGCAGTTTAACAGGGGGCTCCTACGAGCAGTACTTC

v_gene: TRBV20-1
abundance: few
d_gene: -
j_gene: TRBJ1-1
len: 11
CDR3aa: CRAPFGTKAFF
CDR3nt: TGCAGGGCCCCCTTCGGGACAAAAGCTTTCTTT

v_gene: TRBV11-2
abundance: -
d_gene: -
j_gene: TRBJ2-2
len: 14
CDR3aa: CASSFSDYTGELFF
CDR3nt: TGTGCCAGCAGCTTTTCGGACTACACCGGGGAGCTGTTTTTT

v_gene: TRBV7-8
abundance: -
d_gene: TRBD1
j_gene: TRBJ1-6
len: 14
CDR3aa: CASSSGQVNSPLHF
CDR3nt: TGTGCCAGCAGCTCGGGACAGGTCAATTCACCCCTCCACTTT

v_gene: TRBV6-6
abundance: -
d_gene: TRBD1
j_gene: TRBJ2-1
len: 15
CDR3aa: CASSYSGGRNNEQFF
CDR3nt: TGTGCCAGCAGTTACTCAGGGGGCAGGAACAATGAGCAGTTCTTC